This is a list of T cell receptor beta chains from one sample in a study of blood T cell repertoires in COVID-19. The table came from immunoSEQ multiplex PCR; TCRdb's copy has only in-frame clones and leaves some out. The table includes over 150,000 clones, approximately 80% detected once. Sequencing was done on a sample of peripheral blood. These receptors all stem from a woman older than 75 with active or convalescent COVID-19. Both conserved end residues are part of each CDR3. A D gene is named only where the DNA matches it firmly. Expanded clones get a size class; other rows say once, few or many, or leave the size out.

d_gene: -; j_gene: TRBJ1-6; abundance: -; v_gene: TRBV19; CDR3nt: TGTGCCAGTAGTAACGAGGCGACCAATTCACCCCTCCACTTT; CDR3aa: CASSNEATNSPLHF
d_gene: -; j_gene: TRBJ1-2; abundance: -; v_gene: TRBV10-3; CDR3nt: TGTGCCATCAGTGAGTCAGGGGAAGGCTACACCTTC; CDR3aa: CAISESGEGYTF
d_gene: -; j_gene: TRBJ1-4; abundance: -; v_gene: TRBV19; CDR3nt: TGTGCCAGTACCCGGACAGCCCCTAATGAAAAACTGTTTTTT; CDR3aa: CASTRTAPNEKLFF
d_gene: -; j_gene: TRBJ2-6; abundance: -; v_gene: TRBV7-6; CDR3nt: TGTGCCAGCAGCGACCCGGGACATATAAGATCTGGGGCCAACGTCCTGACTTTC; CDR3aa: CASSDPGHIRSGANVLTF
d_gene: TRBD1; j_gene: TRBJ1-2; abundance: -; v_gene: TRBV18; CDR3nt: TGTGCCAGCTCGCAGGGACAGGGGGCAAGCTATGGCTACACCTTC; CDR3aa: CASSQGQGASYGYTF
d_gene: TRBD1; j_gene: TRBJ1-6; abundance: -; v_gene: TRBV6-2/TRBV6-3; CDR3nt: TGTGCCAGCAGTTACTCAGAGACAGGGGATTCCCAACGGTCGACCCTCCACTTT; CDR3aa: CASSYSETGDSQRSTLHF
d_gene: TRBD1; j_gene: TRBJ1-2; abundance: -; v_gene: TRBV25-1; CDR3nt: TGTGCCAGCAGTGACCCCGGGACAGGGAACGGCTATGGCTACACCTTC; CDR3aa: CASSDPGTGNGYGYTF
d_gene: -; j_gene: TRBJ2-3; abundance: -; v_gene: TRBV29-1; CDR3nt: TGCAGCGCGTTGACAGACTCCACAGATACGCAGTATTTT; CDR3aa: CSALTDSTDTQYF
d_gene: TRBD2; j_gene: TRBJ2-5; abundance: -; v_gene: TRBV3-1/TRBV3-2; CDR3nt: TGTGCCAGCAGCCAAGCTTCTAGCGGGGGGGAAGAGACCCAGTACTTC; CDR3aa: CASSQASSGGEETQYF
d_gene: TRBD1; j_gene: TRBJ1-1; abundance: -; v_gene: TRBV15; CDR3nt: TGTGCCATCGGGGGACAGGGAGGGTTTAGGGACACTGAAGCTTTCTTT; CDR3aa: CAIGGQGGFRDTEAFF
d_gene: TRBD1; j_gene: TRBJ1-4; abundance: -; v_gene: TRBV11-3; CDR3nt: TGTGCCAGCAGCGTCAACAAGTGGGACAGGGCGACCGCCCTTAATGAAAAACTGTTTTTT; CDR3aa: CASSVNKWDRATALNEKLFF
d_gene: TRBD1; j_gene: TRBJ2-3; abundance: -; v_gene: TRBV6-1; CDR3nt: TGTGCCAGCAGTGACAGGGGGCCCACAGATACGCAGTATTTT; CDR3aa: CASSDRGPTDTQYF
d_gene: TRBD1; j_gene: TRBJ1-2; abundance: -; v_gene: TRBV6-1; CDR3nt: TGTGCCAGCAGTGAAGGGTCAGGGGGCGGGTACTATGGCTACACCTTC; CDR3aa: CASSEGSGGGYYGYTF
d_gene: TRBD1; j_gene: TRBJ1-1; abundance: -; v_gene: TRBV19; CDR3nt: TGTGCCAGTAGTATGGGACAGGGCACTGAAGCTTTCTTT; CDR3aa: CASSMGQGTEAFF
d_gene: -; j_gene: TRBJ1-4; abundance: once; v_gene: TRBV19; CDR3nt: TGTGCCAGTAATATGGATGGTTCGGGACTACTGTTTTTT; CDR3aa: CASNMDGSGLLFF
d_gene: -; j_gene: TRBJ1-5; abundance: -; v_gene: TRBV12-3/TRBV12-4; CDR3nt: TGTGCCAGCAGTCCACAGGGTAGTCAGCCCCAGCATTTT; CDR3aa: CASSPQGSQPQHF
d_gene: -; j_gene: TRBJ2-5; abundance: -; v_gene: TRBV12-3/TRBV12-4; CDR3nt: TGTGCCAGCGGAAGACAGCAAGAGACCCAGTACTTC; CDR3aa: CASGRQQETQYF
d_gene: -; j_gene: TRBJ1-1; abundance: -; v_gene: TRBV4-3; CDR3nt: TGCGCCAGCCGCGCCCCGGGGTTGAACACTGAAGCTTTCTTT; CDR3aa: CASRAPGLNTEAFF
d_gene: TRBD2; j_gene: TRBJ2-1; abundance: -; v_gene: TRBV18; CDR3nt: TGTGCCAGCTCACCCTACCCTCTAGCGGGGTCGACTAATGAGCAGTTCTTC; CDR3aa: CASSPYPLAGSTNEQFF
d_gene: -; j_gene: TRBJ1-1; abundance: -; v_gene: TRBV7-2; CDR3nt: TGTGCCAGCAGCCCCCTCCGCGGGGGGGTTAAGGTGAACACTGAAGCTTTCTTT; CDR3aa: CASSPLRGGVKVNTEAFF
d_gene: -; j_gene: TRBJ1-1; abundance: -; v_gene: TRBV2; CDR3nt: TGTGCCAGCAGCCCTCGAGGGAAGACTGAAGCTTTCTTT; CDR3aa: CASSPRGKTEAFF
d_gene: TRBD1; j_gene: TRBJ1-1; abundance: few; v_gene: TRBV18; CDR3nt: TGTGCCAGCTCACCGGGGGACAGCCTACAAGCTTTCTTT; CDR3aa: CASSPGDSLQAFF
d_gene: -; j_gene: TRBJ1-1; abundance: -; v_gene: TRBV5-8; CDR3nt: TGTGCCAGCAGCTTCGGGCGGGACACTGAAGCTTTCTTT; CDR3aa: CASSFGRDTEAFF
d_gene: -; j_gene: TRBJ1-3; abundance: -; v_gene: TRBV7-7; CDR3nt: TGTGCTAGCAGTCCATTAACAGACTCTGGAAACACCATATATTTT; CDR3aa: CASSPLTDSGNTIYF
d_gene: TRBD1; j_gene: TRBJ1-5; abundance: -; v_gene: TRBV9; CDR3nt: TGTGCCAGCAGCGGCAGGGGGCTCTATCCCAATCAGCCCCAGCATTTT; CDR3aa: CASSGRGLYPNQPQHF
d_gene: TRBD1; j_gene: TRBJ1-5; abundance: -; v_gene: TRBV19; CDR3nt: TGTGCCAGTAGTACGACCGGGACAGCTAGCAATCAGCCCCAGCATTTT; CDR3aa: CASSTTGTASNQPQHF
d_gene: -; j_gene: TRBJ1-1; abundance: -; v_gene: TRBV9; CDR3nt: TGTGCCAGCAGCGTAGGGCCCAACACTGAAGCTTTCTTT; CDR3aa: CASSVGPNTEAFF
d_gene: -; j_gene: TRBJ1-5; abundance: -; v_gene: TRBV19; CDR3nt: TGTGCCAGTAGCAGGGAGGGGCAGCCCCAGCATTTT; CDR3aa: CASSREGQPQHF
d_gene: TRBD2; j_gene: TRBJ2-3; abundance: -; v_gene: TRBV10-3; CDR3nt: TGTGCCATCAGTGAGCCCCGGGGGGTGGGCACAGATACGCAGTATTTT; CDR3aa: CAISEPRGVGTDTQYF
d_gene: -; j_gene: TRBJ1-4; abundance: -; v_gene: TRBV5-6; CDR3nt: TGTGCCAGCTCAGGGTCCTGGAACGAAAAACTGTTTTTT; CDR3aa: CASSGSWNEKLFF
d_gene: -; j_gene: TRBJ2-7; abundance: -; v_gene: TRBV27; CDR3nt: TGTGCCAGCAGTTTGGTCACCGGACAAGGCTACGAGCAGTACTTC; CDR3aa: CASSLVTGQGYEQYF
d_gene: TRBD2; j_gene: TRBJ2-3; abundance: few; v_gene: TRBV3-1/TRBV3-2; CDR3nt: TGTGCCAGCAGCCCAACTCTAGCGGGGTGGGGGGATACGCAGTATTTT; CDR3aa: CASSPTLAGWGDTQYF
d_gene: TRBD1; j_gene: TRBJ1-2; abundance: -; v_gene: TRBV28; CDR3nt: TGTGCCAGCAGTCCGCTCCCTCGGACAGGGCATGGCTACACCTTC; CDR3aa: CASSPLPRTGHGYTF
d_gene: -; j_gene: TRBJ1-1; abundance: -; v_gene: TRBV6-2/TRBV6-3; CDR3nt: TGTGCCAGCAGTTACTATTCTGCCGGGACACTGAACACTGAAGCTTTCTTT; CDR3aa: CASSYYSAGTLNTEAFF
d_gene: -; j_gene: TRBJ1-1; abundance: few; v_gene: TRBV7-9; CDR3nt: TGTGCCAGCAGCTTGCGGGAACTTGTCGCTTTCTTT; CDR3aa: CASSLRELVAFF
d_gene: TRBD1; j_gene: TRBJ1-2; abundance: -; v_gene: TRBV5-4; CDR3nt: TGTGCCAGCAGCCGCGACAGGGGGCGCGACTATGGCTACACCTTC; CDR3aa: CASSRDRGRDYGYTF
d_gene: TRBD1; j_gene: TRBJ1-5; abundance: -; v_gene: TRBV4-3; CDR3nt: TGCGCCAGCAGCCAAGAGGAGGACAGGTGGCCGCCCCAGCATTTT; CDR3aa: CASSQEEDRWPPQHF
d_gene: TRBD1; j_gene: TRBJ1-1; abundance: -; v_gene: TRBV25-1; CDR3nt: TGTGCCAGCAGTGGGGACAGGAGGTTGAACACTGAAGCTTTCTTT; CDR3aa: CASSGDRRLNTEAFF
d_gene: -; j_gene: TRBJ1-2; abundance: few; v_gene: TRBV27; CDR3nt: TGTGCCAGCAGTATCGGGGGGCGGAACTATGGCTACACCTTC; CDR3aa: CASSIGGRNYGYTF
d_gene: -; j_gene: TRBJ2-7; abundance: -; v_gene: TRBV7-3; CDR3nt: TGTGCCAGCAGCTTCGCGACAGGTTCCTACGAGCAGTACTTC; CDR3aa: CASSFATGSYEQYF
d_gene: -; j_gene: TRBJ1-5; abundance: -; v_gene: TRBV16; CDR3nt: TGTGCCAGCAGCCAATCGGGGGAGGGGATGAGCAATCAGCCCCAGCATTTT; CDR3aa: CASSQSGEGMSNQPQHF
d_gene: -; j_gene: TRBJ2-7; abundance: few; v_gene: TRBV5-6; CDR3nt: TGTGCCAGCAGCTTACTGGCAGGGGAAGTACCCTACGAGCAGTACTTC; CDR3aa: CASSLLAGEVPYEQYF
d_gene: TRBD1; j_gene: TRBJ1-2; abundance: -; v_gene: TRBV7-2; CDR3nt: TGTGCCAGCAGCTCGGGTCAGGGGGCCGGCTATGGCTACACCTTC; CDR3aa: CASSSGQGAGYGYTF
d_gene: TRBD1; j_gene: TRBJ2-3; abundance: -; v_gene: TRBV7-2; CDR3nt: TGTGCCAGCAGCATCGGGACAGGGAGGCCAGATACGCAGTATTTT; CDR3aa: CASSIGTGRPDTQYF
d_gene: TRBD2; j_gene: TRBJ2-3; abundance: -; v_gene: TRBV5-6; CDR3nt: TGTGCCAGCAGCTGGGGGGTCGGACTAGCGGCGACAGATACGCAGTATTTT; CDR3aa: CASSWGVGLAATDTQYF
d_gene: -; j_gene: TRBJ2-3; abundance: -; v_gene: TRBV21-1; CDR3nt: TGTGCCAGCAGCAAACCCAAAACCACCCAGGACAGGTGGGCCTGCACAGATACGCAGTATTTT; CDR3aa: CASSKPKTTQDRWACTDTQYF
d_gene: -; j_gene: TRBJ1-1; abundance: -; v_gene: TRBV19; CDR3nt: TGTGCCAGTACCGTCGGGGAGGGTCAGAGGGAAGCTTTCTTT; CDR3aa: CASTVGEGQREAFF
d_gene: TRBD2; j_gene: TRBJ2-7; abundance: -; v_gene: TRBV7-2; CDR3nt: TGTGCCAGCAGCCTGGGCGGCGGGGGGGTGTACGAGCAGTACTTC; CDR3aa: CASSLGGGGVYEQYF